Listed below are T cell receptor beta chains from one sample, sequenced in a study of blood T cell repertoires in COVID-19. Profiled with immunoSEQ multiplex PCR; TCRdb holds only in-frame clones, not every one. The sample includes approximately 430,000 clones, approximately 90% of them seen just once. The sample taken for sequencing was peripheral blood. Receptors were obtained from a woman aged 25 to 45 with active or convalescent COVID-19. CDR3s include the opening cysteine and the closing phenylalanine or tryptophan. The D gene is left open where the match is weak. Clone size, where shown, is once, few, many, or a class for clones that have expanded.

NA	TRBJ2-2	TRBV7-7	NA	TGTGCCAGCAGCTTAGGCGGGAACACCGGGGAGCTGTTTTTT	CASSLGGNTGELFF
TRBD2	TRBJ2-7	TRBV7-8	NA	TGTGCCAGCAGCCTATCTAGCGGGGCCCACTACGAGCAGTACTTC	CASSLSSGAHYEQYF
NA	TRBJ1-1	TRBV15	few	TGTGCCACCGCCGCCTCAGAGGGGGGAGGGGAAGCTTTCTTT	CATAASEGGGEAFF
TRBD1	TRBJ2-5	TRBV5-1	NA	TGCGCCAGCAGCTTGGAAGGGACAGGGATATACGTGACCCAGTACTTC	CASSLEGTGIYVTQYF
NA	TRBJ1-4	TRBV29-1	few	TGCAGCGTTGTTTTTGGGGGGGCGCATGAAAAACTGTTTTTT	CSVVFGGAHEKLFF
TRBD2	TRBJ2-5	TRBV7-2	NA	TGTGCCAGCAGCTTAGAGGGACTAGCGGGGGTGACCCAGTACTTC	CASSLEGLAGVTQYF
TRBD1	TRBJ1-2	TRBV11-2	NA	TGTGCCAGCGCGGCCCTAGGACAGGAGGGCTATGGCTACACCTTC	CASAALGQEGYGYTF
TRBD2	TRBJ2-1	TRBV5-8	NA	TGTGCCAGCAGCGTTACTAGCGGGAGGGCCTGGCAGTTCTTC	CASSVTSGRAWQFF
NA	TRBJ2-5	TRBV10-1	NA	TGCGCCAGCAGCGCAGGGTCCCTCGAACCCAACAAAGAGACCCAGTACTTC	CASSAGSLEPNKETQYF
TRBD1	TRBJ1-5	TRBV19	NA	TGTGCCAGTAGTATCCAGAAAACCAGGGGGCATAGCAATCAGCCCCAGCATTTT	CASSIQKTRGHSNQPQHF
NA	TRBJ1-2	TRBV10-2	NA	TGCGCCAGCAGTGAAACTGCCGACTATGGCTACACCTTC	CASSETADYGYTF
TRBD2	TRBJ2-3	TRBV6-6	NA	TGTGCCAGCAGATCTATAGCGGGGGGGCTGACAGATACGCAGTATTTT	CASRSIAGGLTDTQYF
NA	TRBJ2-2	TRBV13	NA	TGTGCCAGCAGGGCACCGAACACCGGGGAGCTGTTTTTT	CASRAPNTGELFF
NA	TRBJ1-4	TRBV21-1	NA	TGTGCCAGCAGCAAAGAGAGCTTAAATGAAAAACTGTTTTTT	CASSKESLNEKLFF
NA	TRBJ2-3	TRBV5-1	NA	TGCGCCAGCAGCTTGACAGGGCAGACAGATACGCAGTATTTT	CASSLTGQTDTQYF
TRBD2	TRBJ2-3	TRBV19	NA	TGTGCCAGTACCCCACTCCTAGCGGGCGGCACAGATACGCAGTATTTT	CASTPLLAGGTDTQYF
NA	TRBJ2-7	TRBV11-2	NA	TGTGCCAGCAGCTTGAGACAGGCGAACTACGAGCAGTACTTC	CASSLRQANYEQYF
TRBD1	TRBJ1-1	TRBV3-1/TRBV3-2	once	TGTGCCAGCAGCCAAGTGGGTGGACAGGGGAACACTGAAGCTTTCTTT	CASSQVGGQGNTEAFF
NA	TRBJ1-4	TRBV7-8	NA	TGTGCCAGCAGCGGCCTTCGGGCTAGCGTTAATGAAAAACTGTTTTTT	CASSGLRASVNEKLFF
NA	TRBJ1-3	TRBV11-2	NA	TGTGCCAGCAGCTTAGTGTGGGGGCCGGGAATGGAGGACACCATATATTTT	CASSLVWGPGMEDTIYF